This T cell receptor (beta chain) was identified during a study of blood T cell repertoires in COVID-19. Across the whole study: PBMCs, B-cell-depleted T cells, or T cells were the source of the cDNA or gDNA that made up the material.

Using immunoSEQ multiplex PCR, the repertoire was profiled, and TCRdb retains in-frame clones only, with some absent. The repertoire has some 200,000 clones, roughly four fifths of them found once; the top ten carry roughly 5.1%. The sample consisted of peripheral blood. The receptor's source is a woman between 65 and 79 years old with COVID-19, enrolled during active disease.

The CDR3 sequence: CASSPWTGKDNEQFF. The CDR3 region has the DNA TGTGCCAGCAGCCCTTGGACAGGGAAGGATAATGAGCAGTTCTTC. The chain links TRBV11-3 to TRBJ2-1, with 8 bases aligning to TRBD1. The V segment lost 5 bases and the J segment 7 bases; nucleotides outside the gene matches: 10. Germline lookup yields CDR1 SGHNT and CDR2 YENEEA. The CDR3 contains 15 residues.